The 9 T cell receptor beta chains below all came from one sample that was sequenced in a study of T-cell reconstitution after alpha-beta-depleted transplantation in children. Unique molecular identifiers were incorporated into the prepared TCRbeta library. MiXCR was run by TCRdb on the PCR reads, yielding one entry per CDR3 protein. The sample contains 200,000 to 250,000 distinct CDR3 sequences, about 9.2% of which appear only once. The sequences come from PBMCs from the stem cell graft donor, collected from the stem cell graft. These receptors all stem from a human donor who donated a stem cell graft to a child with acute lymphoblastic leukemia.

This clonotype was seen at least ten times. CDR3 coding DNA: TGTGCCAGCAGTGGGACAGGGGCTAGCAATGAGCAGTTCTTC. Encoded protein: CASSGTGASNEQFF. J is TRBJ2-1 and V is TRBV25-1, with TRBD1 matching 9 bases. V lost 4 bases and J lost 6; bases outside the gene matches: 4. Germline CDR1 reads MGHDK; CDR2 reads SYGVNS. The CDR3 loop spans 14 amino acids.

This clonotype was found a few times. The chain combines TRBV6-5 with TRBJ1-3; D gene unclear. Germline values: CDR1 MNHEY, CDR2 SVGAGI. The CDR3 sequence is 17 residues long. The germline V and J ends were trimmed by 2 bases and 0 bases, with 14 bases remaining between them. The CDR3 bases are TGTGCCAGCAGTTACCGGCCTTTGACCGGCTCTGGAAACACCATATATTTT. Protein sequence: CASSYRPLTGSGNTIYF.

The table lists this clonotype with a few counts. The genes are TRBV12-3 or TRBV12-4 and TRBJ1-2; D may be TRBD1 (6 bases). V was cut by 3 bases and J by 10 bases, with 12 bases left in between. There are 12 residues in the CDR3. The CDR3 nucleotides are TGTGCCAGCAGTTTTGGGCAGGGGTCCTACACCTTC. Its protein is CASSFGQGSYTF.

V usage is TRBV3-1 and J usage is TRBJ1-5, with D possibly matching TRBD1 (5 bases). Trimming removed 0 bases at V and 5 bases at J, with 14 bases between. Per the germline V gene, CDR1 is LGHDT and CDR2 is YNNKEL (reference sequence). There are 16 residues in the CDR3. Here the CDR3 DNA reads TGTGCCAGCAGCCAAGAGCCCAGGGTTGTTGATCAGCCCCAGCATTTT. Its translation: CASSQEPRVVDQPQHF.

This clonotype was picked up many times. V and J are TRBV12-3 or TRBV12-4 and TRBJ2-3; no clear D gene. The CDR3 loop spans 12 amino acids. With 6 bases removed from V and 8 bases from J, the gap between germline ends came to 12 bases. The CDR3 reads CASRRLRSTQYF. CDR3 DNA: TGTGCCAGCAGACGCCTACGCAGTACGCAGTATTTT.

This clonotype was observed a few times. The rearrangement joins TRBV12-3 or TRBV12-4 to TRBJ2-1; tentatively, D is TRBD1 or TRBD2 (5 bases each). The CDR3 is 11 residues long. The V and J ends lost 5 bases and 10 bases respectively, with 9 bases between them. The CDR3 spells CASSGTGEQFF. CDR3 bases: TGTGCCAGCAGTGGGACGGGAGAGCAGTTCTTC.

At least ten counts were recorded for this clonotype. The chain recombines TRBV27 with TRBJ2-2; D unclear. CDR1 and CDR2 from the germline V gene are MNHEY and SMNVEV (reference sequence). Trimming removed 7 bases from V and 7 bases from J, with 13 bases in between. The CDR3 is 13 amino acids. CDR3 in amino acids: CASTSPLVGELFF. The CDR3 DNA sequence: TGTGCCAGCACATCCCCGCTCGTCGGGGAGCTGTTTTTT.

This clonotype was counted many times. This rearrangement joins TRBV12-3 or TRBV12-4 to TRBJ1-5, with D unresolved. The CDR3 is 12 residues long. The ends were cut back, 4 bases at V and 5 bases at J, with 6 bases in the middle. Written as DNA, the CDR3 is TGTGCCAGCAGTTCCGGGCATCAGCCCCAGCATTTT. It specifies CASSSGHQPQHF.

There are many counts of this clonotype. The chain employs TRBV3-1 and TRBJ1-1; D uncertain. This CDR3 has 14 residues. V dropped 3 bases and J dropped 0 bases, with 8 bases sitting between them. Germline V gene data show CDR1 as LGHDT and CDR2 as YNNKEL (reference sequence). The CDR3 bases are TGTGCCAGCAGCCAGTCCCCCCTGAACACTGAAGCTTTCTTT. Residues: CASSQSPLNTEAFF.